This T cell receptor beta chain was captured by sequencing in a study of cytomegalovirus exposure and HLA in healthy donors. For the study at large: Later, an analysis reported that the 100 to 150 validation repertoires had used the same platform as the roughly 680 first-cohort repertoires.

Germline V gives CDR1 SGHAT, CDR2 FQNNGV. V dropped 2 bases and J dropped 6 bases, with 13 bases sitting between them. The CDR3 sequence is 14 residues long. Concerning this clone itself: Its antigen is undetermined.

The assay was immunoSEQ multiplex PCR, and TCRdb's table has in-frame clones only and misses some. The sample lists 150,000 to 200,000 clones; 88% were seen once. Donors came from a validation cohort of fewer than 150 subjects, distinct from the first 666-subject cohort. Regarding the study as a whole: In a later analysis, first-cohort TCR clusters were found to tend to co-occur in the 120 or so validation repertoires.

The specimen sequenced was PBMCs. This clonotype originated in a man aged 18-30 years in good health and CMV-seronegative. This chain joins TRBV11-2 and TRBJ1-1, with a possible D match to TRBD1 (5 bases). The CDR3 DNA follows: TGTGCCAGCAGCTTATTGGGGGGAAGGGCTGAAGCTTTCTTT. This translates into CASSLLGGRAEAFF.